These T cell receptor beta chains were read from a single sample in a study of cytomegalovirus exposure and HLA in healthy donors. Clones were sequenced by immunoSEQ multiplex PCR, and TCRdb holds only the in-frame ones, with some missing. The sample includes a few hundred thousand clones, roughly 80% of them seen just once. Sequencing was done on a sample of PBMCs. Every receptor here comes from a man aged 40-55 years in good health and CMV-seronegative. Each CDR3 is given with its conserved first and last residue. D genes are given only for firm matches. The size of a clone is reported for some rows only, either as once, few or many, or as a class for expanded clones.

V gene,clone size,J gene,D gene,CDR3 protein,CDR3 DNA
TRBV5-1,NA,TRBJ2-5,TRBD2,CASSSTTFSGRGETQYF,TGCGCCAGCAGCTCGACCACGTTTAGCGGGAGAGGAGAGACCCAGTACTTC
TRBV6-1,NA,TRBJ2-7,TRBD2,CASSAPWLAGDLLYF,TGTGCCAGCAGCGCCCCCTGGCTAGCGGGAGATCTTCTGTACTTC
TRBV6-1,once,TRBJ1-1,TRBD1,CASTRDRVSSAFF,TGTGCCAGCACTAGGGACAGGGTATCGTCGGCTTTCTTT
TRBV7-8,NA,TRBJ1-1,NA,CASSLEENSPEAFF,TGTGCCAGCAGCTTGGAAGAAAACAGTCCTGAAGCTTTCTTT
TRBV28,many,TRBJ2-7,TRBD1,CASSLTLTGNYEQYF,TGTGCCAGCAGTTTGACCCTGACAGGGAACTACGAGCAGTACTTC
TRBV5-1,NA,TRBJ2-2,TRBD2,CASSRTSGGPSNTGELFF,TGCGCCAGCAGCCGGACTAGCGGGGGCCCTTCTAACACCGGGGAGCTGTTTTTT
TRBV19,few,TRBJ2-1,NA,CASSISVDNEQFF,TGTGCCAGTAGTATATCAGTGGACAATGAGCAGTTCTTC
TRBV19,few,TRBJ2-3,NA,CASSTQVFTDTQYF,TGTGCCAGTAGTACACAGGTTTTCACGGATACGCAGTATTTT
TRBV7-9,once,TRBJ1-1,NA,CASSRGAMNTEAFF,TGTGCCAGCAGCCGGGGGGCAATGAACACTGAAGCTTTCTTT
TRBV28,NA,TRBJ1-5,NA,CASISSGGFRNQPQHF,TGTGCCAGCATCTCCTCTGGAGGGTTTAGGAATCAGCCCCAGCATTTT
TRBV27,NA,TRBJ1-4,NA,CASSPGSNEKLFF,TGTGCCAGCTCCCCCGGGTCGAATGAAAAACTGTTTTTT
TRBV6-6,NA,TRBJ1-5,TRBD1,CATSTGTGNQPQHF,TGTGCCACCTCGACAGGGACGGGCAATCAGCCCCAGCATTTT
TRBV28,NA,TRBJ2-7,TRBD2,CASRGLAAYEQYF,TGTGCCAGCAGGGGACTAGCGGCCTACGAGCAGTACTTC
TRBV28,once,TRBJ2-5,TRBD2,CASRTGTSGGGTQYF,TGTGCCAGCAGAACCGGGACTAGCGGAGGCGGGACCCAGTACTTC
TRBV6-1,NA,TRBJ2-5,NA,CASSEGEVGETQYF,TGTGCCAGCAGTGAAGGGGAGGTCGGCGAGACCCAGTACTTC
TRBV30,NA,TRBJ2-3,NA,CACKGSTDTQYF,TGTGCCTGTAAGGGGTCCACAGATACGCAGTATTTT
TRBV19,NA,TRBJ2-2,NA,CASSIQGNTGELFF,TGTGCCAGTAGTATACAGGGTAACACCGGGGAGCTGTTTTTT
TRBV5-6,NA,TRBJ2-3,NA,CASDLRGGLSDTQYF,TGTGCCAGCGACCTAAGGGGGGGCCTTTCAGATACGCAGTATTTT
TRBV28,NA,TRBJ2-5,NA,CASSPRGTQYF,TGTGCCAGCAGTCCCAGGGGGACCCAGTACTTC
TRBV19,NA,TRBJ1-2,NA,CASTPDTLYGYTF,TGTGCCAGTACCCCGGACACTCTCTATGGCTACACCTTC
TRBV9,NA,TRBJ2-7,TRBD1,CASSVWDSSYEQYF,TGTGCCAGCAGCGTATGGGACAGTTCGTACGAGCAGTACTTC
TRBV29-1,NA,TRBJ2-7,TRBD1,CSVGTANYEQYF,TGCAGCGTGGGGACAGCCAACTACGAGCAGTACTTC
TRBV7-2,NA,TRBJ2-5,TRBD1,CASSFTGTGDQETQYF,TGTGCCAGCAGCTTTACCGGGACAGGGGACCAAGAGACCCAGTACTTC
TRBV11-2,NA,TRBJ1-2,NA,CASSLLEGKSYGYTF,TGTGCCAGCAGCTTATTGGAGGGAAAGTCCTATGGCTACACCTTC
TRBV15,NA,TRBJ1-3,NA,CAAKDNPDSGNTIYF,TGTGCCGCTAAGGACAATCCTGACTCTGGAAACACCATATATTTT
TRBV4-1,NA,TRBJ1-5,TRBD1,CASSQGGQGPYSNQPQHF,TGCGCCAGCAGCCAGGGGGGACAGGGCCCTTATAGCAATCAGCCCCAGCATTTT
TRBV28,NA,TRBJ2-7,NA,CASFQGSYEQYF,TGTGCCAGCTTTCAGGGGTCCTACGAGCAGTACTTC
TRBV6-5,NA,TRBJ2-5,TRBD2,CASSYTLTSGRETQYF,TGTGCCAGCAGTTACACTCTGACTAGCGGGAGAGAGACCCAGTACTTC
TRBV5-1,NA,TRBJ2-1,TRBD2,CASSLPTSGNNEQFF,TGCGCCAGCAGCTTACCCACTAGCGGGAACAATGAGCAGTTCTTC